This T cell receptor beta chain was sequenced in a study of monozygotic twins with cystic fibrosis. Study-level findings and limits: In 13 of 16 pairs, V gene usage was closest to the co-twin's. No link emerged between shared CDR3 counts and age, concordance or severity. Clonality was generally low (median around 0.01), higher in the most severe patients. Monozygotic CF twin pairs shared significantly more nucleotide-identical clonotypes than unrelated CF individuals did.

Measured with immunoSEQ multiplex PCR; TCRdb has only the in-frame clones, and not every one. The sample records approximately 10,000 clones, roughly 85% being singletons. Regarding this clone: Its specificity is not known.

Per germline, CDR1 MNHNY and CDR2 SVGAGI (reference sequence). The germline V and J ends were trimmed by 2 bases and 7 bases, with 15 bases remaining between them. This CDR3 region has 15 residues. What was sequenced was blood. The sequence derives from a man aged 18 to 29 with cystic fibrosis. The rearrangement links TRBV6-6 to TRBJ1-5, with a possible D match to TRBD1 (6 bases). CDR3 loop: CASSYPQGPRQPQHF. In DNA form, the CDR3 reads TGTGCCAGCAGTTACCCGCAGGGGCCTCGGCAGCCCCAGCATTTT.